This T cell receptor (beta chain) came from a study of T cells in Graves' hyperthyroidism and ophthalmopathy. About the research overall: Peripheral blood draws took place at initial diagnosis, ahead of any treatment. Overall study findings and caveats: For ophthalmopathy, model prediction preceded onset by a median about 6 months.

V dropped 4 bases and J dropped 1 base, with 7 bases sitting between them. Germline lookup yields CDR1 SNHLY and CDR2 FYNNEI. The CDR3 covers 13 residues. This clonotype was detected ten times or more. Its antigen remains unknown. It was RNA transcripts that yielded the amplified TCR beta CDR3 regions. First-round RT-PCR of the TCR CDR3 relied on the HTBI primer set. Via MiXCR, TCRdb re-called the multiplex PCR reads, giving one row per CDR3 protein. The sample yields hundreds of thousands of distinct CDR3 sequences, roughly a sixth seen once. The chain uses TRBV2 and TRBJ1-1; no firm D call. This receptor was taken from a woman between 50 and 59 years old with Graves' hyperthyroidism that later progressed to Graves' ophthalmopathy. The sample was blood. The CDR3 region is CASSGVANTEAFF. The CDR3 DNA reads as TGTGCCAGCAGTGGCGTGGCGAACACTGAAGCTTTCTTT.